The 31 T cell receptor beta chains in this list originate from one sample, sequenced in a study of shared clonotypes between healthy human individuals. Clones were sequenced by immunoSEQ multiplex PCR, and TCRdb holds only the in-frame ones, with some missing. The table lists about 2.4 million clones, over 85% of them singletons. The sample consisted of naive CD4+ T cells from PBMCs. Regarding subset: CD45RA+ positively selected. The source is a man aged 18-30 years in good health. Some clones in this sample may be carry-over from other donors' samples.

The V and J genes are TRBV5-8 and TRBJ2-3, with 10 bases identical to TRBD1. CDR3 length: 18 residues. The germline gives CDR1 SGHTS, CDR2 YDEGEE. With V trimmed by 2 bases and J by 0 bases, 9 bases remained unmatched. The CDR3: CASSLMRGTGASTDTQYF. CDR3 nucleotide sequence: TGTGCCAGCAGCTTAATGAGGGGGACAGGGGCTAGCACAGATACGCAGTATTTT. Together with reference TRBV5-8 and TRBJ2-3, the CDR3 gives the full variable domain: EAGVTQSPTHLIKTRGQQATLRCSPISGHTSVYWYQQALGLGLQFLLWYDEGEERNRGNFPPRFSGRQFPNYSSELNVNALELEDSALYLCASSLMRGTGASTDTQYFGPGTRLTVL.

The CDR3 DNA follows: TGTGCCAGCAGCTTGGCCGGCTCACAGGTTGACGCTGAAGCTTTCTTT. It translates to CASSLAGSQVDAEAFF. The V gene is TRBV5-5, the J gene TRBJ1-1; TRBD1 is a possible D gene (5 bases). Germline V lookup: CDR1 SGHKS, CDR2 YYEKEE (reference sequence). The CDR3 sequence is 16 residues long. V was clipped by 0 bases and J by 6 bases, with 18 bases between them. Complete variable domain (other parts from reference TRBV5-5 and TRBJ1-1): DAGVTQSPTHLIKTRGQQVTLRCSPISGHKSVSWYQQVLGQGPQFIFQYYEKEERGRGNFPDRFSARQFPNYSSELNVNALLLGDSALYLCASSLAGSQVDAEAFFGQGTRLTVV.

This chain uses TRBV10-3 with TRBJ2-2; 8 positions agree with TRBD1. With 3 bases clipped from V and 2 bases from J, the junction kept 8 bases outside the gene matches. The germline V gene has CDR1 ENHRY and CDR2 SYGVKD. The length of the CDR3 is 17 residues. The CDR3, as DNA: TGTGCCATCAGTGAATTGGGGACAGGCCCAAACACCGGGGAGCTGTTTTTT. Translation gives CAISELGTGPNTGELFF.

A remark on this clone: Other nucleotide sequences in the sample specify the same CDR3. The rearrangement uses TRBV6-6 and TRBJ2-6; weak D call: TRBD1 (6 bases). CDR3 length: 16 residues. Germline CDR1 is MNHNY and CDR2 is SVGAGI (reference sequence). V lost 0 bases, J lost 4 bases, and 10 bases lay in between. The CDR3 DNA reads as TGTGCCAGCAGTTACTCCACAGGGTCCGGGGCCAACGTCCTGACTTTC. It encodes CASSYSTGSGANVLTF.

The chain recombines TRBV19 with TRBJ1-2; a possible D gene is TRBD1 (5 bases). CDR3 length equals 14 residues. The V gene's germline CDR1 is LNHDA and CDR2 SQIVND (reference sequence). The germline V and J ends were trimmed by 7 bases and 3 bases, with 15 bases remaining between them. CDR3 in DNA: TGTGCCAGTATCGCAAGCGACAGCTACTATGGCTACACCTTC. Translating it yields CASIASDSYYGYTF.

V is TRBV7-5 and J is TRBJ2-7. TRBV7-5 is noted as a pseudogene. The CDR3 length is 16 residues. CDR3 protein: CVRSLVGGSVCYEQYF. CDR3 nucleotides: TGTGTCAGAAGCTTAGTGGGCGGATCCGTTTGCTACGAGCAGTACTTC.

V and J are TRBV5-1 and TRBJ2-7; TRBD2 is a possible D gene (6 bases). The CDR3 totals 13 residues. V was trimmed by 3 bases and J by 7 bases, leaving 14 bases between them. Germline V gene sequence: CDR1 SGHRS, CDR2 YFSETQ. The CDR3 sequence: CASSWQGGGEQYF. CDR3 bases: TGCGCCAGCAGCTGGCAGGGAGGTGGAGAGCAGTACTTC.

V and J are TRBV10-3 and TRBJ1-1, with no clear D. The germline V gene has CDR1 ENHRY and CDR2 SYGVKD. V lost 0 bases, J lost 11 bases, and 13 bases lay in between. The CDR3 has 13 residues. This chain's CDR3 is CAISESREREAFF. DNA for the CDR3: TGTGCCATCAGTGAGTCGAGGGAGAGGGAGGCTTTCTTT.

The chain links TRBV27 to TRBJ2-3; TRBD1 matches 9 bases. This CDR3 has 15 residues. Germline loops: CDR1 MNHEY, CDR2 SMNVEV (reference sequence). J gave up 4 bases and V 9 bases, and 11 bases lay outside the gene matches. CDR3 region: CASRKTGGPSDTQYF. CDR3 coding DNA: TGTGCCAGTAGAAAGACAGGGGGACCGTCAGATACGCAGTATTTT.

J is TRBJ1-1 and V is TRBV2; perhaps TRBD1 as D (6 bases). CDR3 length: 15 residues. V was shortened by 4 bases and J by 5 bases, with 17 bases between the two germline ends. Germline CDR1 SNHLY, CDR2 FYNNEI. CDR3 loop: CASSVEGGPGTEAFF. The CDR3 nucleotides are TGTGCCAGCAGTGTCGAGGGGGGCCCGGGGACTGAAGCTTTCTTT.

The rearrangement joins TRBV28 to TRBJ2-7, with TRBD1 matching over 8 bases. The J segment lost 2 bases and the V segment lost 2 bases, leaving 2 bases of the junction unmatched. The germline CDR1 and CDR2 sequences are MDHEN and SYDVKM. The CDR3 sequence is 14 residues long. The CDR3 reads CASSLVDRAYEQYF. The CDR3 DNA reads as TGTGCCAGCAGTTTAGTGGACAGGGCCTACGAGCAGTACTTC.

In this sample, this clone turned up once. The chain carries TRBV7-9 and TRBJ1-4, with D unresolved. This CDR3 is built from 15 residues. V dropped 2 bases and J dropped 4 bases, with 11 bases sitting between them. Germline assignment: CDR1 SEHNR and CDR2 FQNEAQ (reference sequence). CDR3: CASSLNQRGNEKLFF. CDR3 nucleotide sequence: TGTGCCAGCAGCTTAAACCAGCGGGGTAATGAAAAACTGTTTTTT.

About this clone: Other DNA sequences in the sample encode the same CDR3. This rearrangement joins TRBV7-9 to TRBJ2-1; D perhaps matches TRBD2 (5 bases). Germline loops: CDR1 SEHNR, CDR2 FQNEAQ (reference sequence). The CDR3 runs to 13 residues. V lost 2 bases and J 5 bases, leaving 7 bases between the germline ends. CDR3 DNA sequence: TGTGCCAGCAGCTTAAGTAGCGACAATGAGCAGTTCTTC. It encodes CASSLSSDNEQFF.

As for this clone: Different DNA sequences within this sample yield the same CDR3. The chain recombines TRBV2 with TRBJ2-7, with 7 bases lining up with TRBD1. CDR1 is SNHLY, CDR2 FYNNEI, per germline. V gave up 4 bases and J gave up 3 bases; unmatched junction bases: 3. The CDR3 covers 13 residues. The CDR3 bases are TGTGCCAGCAGTGGTAACAGGGGCTACGAGCAGTACTTC. Translated: CASSGNRGYEQYF.

Notes on this clone: The sample contains more than one DNA sequence encoding this CDR3. The rearrangement uses TRBV6-1 and TRBJ1-5; maybe TRBD1 (5 bases). Germline values: CDR1 MNHNS, CDR2 SASEGT. V dropped 6 bases and J dropped 0 bases, with 9 bases sitting between them. The CDR3 runs to 14 residues. The CDR3 reads CASSQGYSNQPQHF. The DNA of the CDR3 is TGTGCCAGCAGCCAGGGTTATAGCAATCAGCCCCAGCATTTT.

The gene calls are TRBV9 and TRBJ2-3; 7 positions match TRBD1. The CDR3 runs to 15 residues. Germline CDR1 reads SGDLS; CDR2 reads YYNGEE. The V segment lost 0 bases and the J segment 4 bases; nucleotides outside the gene matches: 5. The CDR3 nucleotides read TGTGCCAGCAGCGTAGCCCCGACAGGGTCAGATACGCAGTATTTT. Translation gives CASSVAPTGSDTQYF.

The count of this clone is one. V gene TRBV7-9 combines with J gene TRBJ1-4; D is ambiguous. Trimming cost V 4 bases and J 8 bases, with 11 bases left between them. This CDR3 comprises 13 residues. The V gene's germline CDR1 is SEHNR and CDR2 FQNEAQ (reference sequence). The CDR3 sequence: CASSWVPQEKLFF. In nucleotides, the CDR3 is TGTGCCAGCAGCTGGGTCCCCCAGGAAAAACTGTTTTTT. The full variable domain, in which reference TRBV7-9 and TRBJ1-4 provide the parts outside the CDR3, is DTGVSQNPRHKITKRGQNVTFRCDPISEHNRLYWYRQTLGQGPEFLTYFQNEAQLEKSRLLSDRFSAERPKGSFSTLEIQRTEQGDSAMYLCASSWVPQEKLFFGSGTQLSVL.

This clone was seen only once. The chain has TRBV11-2 and TRBJ2-2; D unclear. Germline V lookup: CDR1 SGHAT, CDR2 FQNNGV. Trimming shortened V by 1 base and J by 0 bases, and 9 bases separated the two germline ends. The length of the CDR3 is 16 residues. The CDR3 DNA reads TGTGCCAGCAGCTTAGTCTACCGTACGAACACCGGGGAGCTGTTTTTT. Translated, it gives CASSLVYRTNTGELFF.

The V call is TRBV6-5, the J call TRBJ1-1, with a tentative D call TRBD1 (6 bases). Trimming removed 6 bases from V and 4 bases from J, with 15 bases in between. The CDR3 has 14 amino acids. Germline-derived CDR1 and CDR2 are MNHEY and SVGAGI. The CDR3 DNA reads TGTGCCAGCAGGCTACAGGGACGGGGCACTGAAGCTTTCTTT. Encoded protein: CASRLQGRGTEAFF.

J is TRBJ2-3 and V is TRBV6-5, with TRBD1 matching over 7 bases. The CDR3 has 15 amino acids. After removal of 6 bases from V and 0 bases from J, the junction contained 6 bases not matched to a gene. CDR1 and CDR2 from the germline V gene are MNHEY and SVGAGI. CDR3 bases: TGTGCCAGCAGGACGGGACAGACTAGCACAGATACGCAGTATTTT. It translates to CASRTGQTSTDTQYF.

The chain combines TRBV7-2 with TRBJ1-1; TRBD1 aligns across 7 bases. V was clipped by 6 bases and J by 5 bases; unmatched bases: 9. This CDR3 region has 14 residues. Germline values: CDR1 SGHTA, CDR2 FQGNSA. The CDR3 nucleotides are TGTGCCAGCAGGATCACAGGGGCTGGAACTGAAGCTTTCTTT. Protein: CASRITGAGTEAFF.

V gene TRBV7-2 combines with J gene TRBJ2-2; TRBD1 aligns across 8 bases. The V gene end was trimmed by 5 bases and the J gene end by 6 bases; junction bases not matched to a gene: 11. The CDR3 sequence is 16 residues long. The V gene's germline CDR1 is SGHTA and CDR2 FQGNSA. The CDR3 reads CASSQQGARLAGELFF. CDR3 in DNA: TGTGCCAGCAGCCAGCAGGGGGCGCGATTGGCCGGGGAGCTGTTTTTT.

Here the CDR3 DNA reads TGTGCCAGCAGCGCCATGGGAAGGAAGAGGGGAGCAGATACGCAGTATTTT. Encoded protein: CASSAMGRKRGADTQYF. This chain connects TRBV7-2 to TRBJ2-3; either TRBD1 or TRBD2 may fit D (5 bases each). This CDR3 has 17 residues. Trimming cost V 5 bases and J 4 bases, with 22 bases left between them. Germline lookup yields CDR1 SGHTA and CDR2 FQGNSA.

The chain is built from TRBV7-8 and TRBJ2-7; 9 bases agree with TRBD2. The CDR3 runs 15 residues. V was clipped by 0 bases and J by 5 bases; unmatched bases: 5. CDR1 is SGHVS, CDR2 FQNEAQ, per germline. The CDR3 spells CASSLALSGSNEQYF. The DNA for the CDR3 is TGTGCCAGCAGCTTAGCGCTTAGCGGGAGTAACGAGCAGTACTTC.

The genes are TRBV13 and TRBJ1-3, with no clear D. There are 13 residues in the CDR3. Germline-derived CDR1 and CDR2 are PRHDT and FYEKMQ (reference sequence). The ends were cut back, 0 bases at V and 4 bases at J, with 4 bases in the middle. DNA for the CDR3: TGTGCCAGCAGCTTAGGAGGAGGAAACACCATATATTTT. Translating gives CASSLGGGNTIYF.

The chain links TRBV27 to TRBJ1-5; perhaps TRBD1 as D (6 bases). The V gene's germline CDR1 is MNHEY and CDR2 SMNVEV (reference sequence). The CDR3 has 15 residues. Deletions cut 5 bases from V and 9 bases from J, with 20 bases between. The CDR3 nucleotides read TGTGCCAGCAGTCGGACAGTCTTCTGGGGAGGGCCCCAGCATTTT. Encoded protein: CASSRTVFWGGPQHF.

For this clone: At one end, the junction sequence differs from germline, possibly due to a read error. The J gene is TRBJ1-5, the V gene TRBV30, with 10 bases lining up with TRBD1. The germline CDR1 and CDR2 sequences are GTSNPN and SVGIG (reference sequence). The CDR3 has 14 residues. The CDR3 DNA reads TGTGCCTGGAGCAAGACAGGGGGCAAACAGCCCCAGCATTTT. Its translation: CAWSKTGGKQPQHF. Looking up the rest from reference TRBV30 and TRBJ1-5 gives the full variable domain: SQTIHQWPATLVQPVGSPLSLECTVEGTSNPNLYWYRQAAGRGLQLLFYSVGIGQISSEVPQNLSASRPQDRQFILSSKKLLLSDSGFYLCAWSKTGGKQPQHFGDGTRLSIL.

This chain joins TRBV9 and TRBJ2-3, with 10 bases lining up with TRBD1. J was trimmed by 2 bases and V by 3 bases; bases with no gene match: 6. This CDR3 has 16 residues. Germline V gene sequence: CDR1 SGDLS, CDR2 YYNGEE. In nucleotides, the CDR3 is TGTGCCAGCAGCGGCACCGGGACAGGGGCCACAGATACGCAGTATTTT. As protein: CASSGTGTGATDTQYF.

This rearrangement joins TRBV7-3 to TRBJ2-1, with a possible D match to TRBD1 (6 bases). The CDR3 consists of 15 residues. Trimming stripped 6 bases from V and 2 bases from J, with 14 bases between. Germline loops: CDR1 SGHTA, CDR2 FQGTGA. The CDR3 region has the DNA TGTGCCAGCAGTAGGGACACCCTAACCTACAATGAGCAGTTCTTC. It encodes CASSRDTLTYNEQFF.

The V gene is TRBV19, the J gene TRBJ2-6; the D gene is possibly TRBD2 (5 bases). The CDR3 is 17 residues long. Between the trimmed V and J ends, which lost 3 bases and 4 bases, there was a span of 16 bases. Germline V lookup: CDR1 LNHDA, CDR2 SQIVND (reference sequence). CDR3 sequence reads: CASSIGLPLLGANVLTF. In nucleotides, the CDR3 is TGTGCCAGTAGTATCGGACTGCCGTTGTTGGGGGCCAACGTCCTGACTTTC.

The CDR3 coding sequence is TGTGCCAGTAGTAGGCCCCGGGACAGCAATAACTATGGCTACACCTTC. Its protein product is CASSRPRDSNNYGYTF. The rearrangement links TRBV19 to TRBJ1-2; TRBD1 matches 7 bases. J lost 1 base, V lost 4 bases, and 9 bases had no gene match. The CDR3 consists of 16 residues. The germline gives CDR1 LNHDA, CDR2 SQIVND (reference sequence).